One and the same sample provided the 21 T cell receptor beta chains below, sequenced in a study of shared clonotypes between healthy human individuals. TCRdb keeps only in-frame clones here, not all; method: immunoSEQ multiplex PCR. This table has millions of clones, just over 90% appearing once. As defined, naive CD8 cells were CD45RO-negative and positively selected for CCR7, with terminally differentiated effector memory CD45RA+ cells excluded. Sample: naive CD8+ T cells from PBMCs. Receptors originate from a man aged 18 to 30 in good health. Some clones in this sample may be carry-over from other donors' samples.

The V gene is TRBV5-1, the J gene TRBJ2-3, with 9 bases that match TRBD2. CDR1 SGHRS and CDR2 YFSETQ come from the germline V gene. The CDR3 is 17 residues long. Trimming cost V 4 bases and J 4 bases; bases outside gene matches: 13. For the CDR3, the DNA is TGCGCCAGCAGCCCAGGGACTAGCCGGAGTGGCGCAGATACGCAGTATTTT. It encodes CASSPGTSRSGADTQYF.

J is TRBJ2-7 and V is TRBV7-9; 8 bases fit TRBD1. The CDR3 sequence is 12 residues long. The J segment lost 6 bases and the V segment lost 6 bases, leaving 4 bases of the junction unmatched. CDR1 and CDR2 from the germline V gene are SEHNR and FQNEAQ (reference sequence). The CDR3 loop is CASRGQVGEQYF. The CDR3 DNA is TGTGCCAGCAGGGGACAGGTGGGCGAGCAGTACTTC.

This clone came up once. The chain joins TRBV9 to TRBJ2-6; a weak D match, TRBD2 (6 bases). Trimming took 7 bases from V and 4 from J, leaving 9 bases between them. Germline lookup yields CDR1 SGDLS and CDR2 YYNGEE. This CDR3 contains 13 residues. In DNA form, the CDR3 reads TGTGCCAGCGGGGGGTCAGGGGCCAACGTCCTGACTTTC. Translating gives CASGGSGANVLTF. The full variable domain, completed using reference TRBV9 and TRBJ2-6, is DSGVTQTPKHLITATGQRVTLRCSPRSGDLSVYWYQQSLDQGLQFLIQYYNGEERAKGNILERFSAQQFPDLHSELNLSSLELGDSALYFCASGGSGANVLTFGAGSRLTVL.

This clone came up once. J is TRBJ1-1 and V is TRBV5-1, with D tentatively TRBD1 (5 bases). Germline V gene sequence: CDR1 SGHRS, CDR2 YFSETQ. The V end lost 4 bases, the J end lost 4 bases, and 14 bases lay between the germline ends. There are 14 residues in the CDR3. The CDR3 region is CASSPGPRGTEAFF. CDR3 DNA: TGCGCCAGCAGCCCGGGACCCCGGGGCACTGAAGCTTTCTTT.

The rearrangement uses TRBV7-9 and TRBJ1-4, with TRBD1 as a possible D gene (6 bases). Trimming left V 5 bases short and J 3 bases short, with 19 bases between. CDR3 size: 17 residues. Germline CDR1 and CDR2: SEHNR and FQNEAQ (reference sequence). CDR3 residues: CASSLSEGVYANEKLFF. The CDR3 nucleotides are TGTGCCAGCAGCCTCTCCGAGGGGGTTTATGCTAATGAAAAACTGTTTTTT.

V usage is TRBV7-9 and J usage is TRBJ2-7, with 10 positions matching TRBD1. After removal of 4 bases from V and 9 bases from J, the junction contained 12 bases not matched to a gene. Germline V CDR1 and CDR2: SEHNR, FQNEAQ (reference sequence). The CDR3 is 15 amino acids. The CDR3: CASSSFVSDRGVQYF. CDR3 sequence (DNA): TGTGCCAGCAGCTCATTCGTCTCGGACAGGGGGGTGCAGTACTTC. The full variable domain, completed using reference TRBV7-9 and TRBJ2-7, is DTGVSQNPRHKITKRGQNVTFRCDPISEHNRLYWYRQTLGQGPEFLTYFQNEAQLEKSRLLSDRFSAERPKGSFSTLEIQRTEQGDSAMYLCASSSFVSDRGVQYFGPGTRLTVT.

The chain couples TRBV7-9 to TRBJ2-1, with 10 bases fitting TRBD2. There are 16 residues in the CDR3. V gave up 2 bases and J gave up 6 bases; unmatched junction bases: 7. From germline, CDR1 is SEHNR and CDR2 FQNEAQ (reference sequence). The CDR3 nucleotides read TGTGCCAGCAGCTTACCGCCTAGCGGGAGTTCCAATGAGCAGTTCTTC. Amino acid sequence: CASSLPPSGSSNEQFF.

The chain links TRBV11-2 to TRBJ2-7; 11 nucleotides match TRBD2. Losses at the gene ends were 5 bases for V and 2 bases for J; bases not matched to a gene: 5. The germline V gene encodes CDR1 SGHAT and CDR2 FQNNGV. This CDR3 has 15 amino acids. The CDR3 loop reads CASSGVAGGAYEQYF. CDR3 bases: TGTGCCAGCAGCGGCGTAGCGGGAGGGGCCTACGAGCAGTACTTC. The full variable domain, rest sourced from reference TRBV11-2 and TRBJ2-7, is EAGVAQSPRYKIIEKRQSVAFWCNPISGHATLYWYQQILGQGPKLLIQFQNNGVVDDSQLPKDRFSAERLKGVDSTLKIQPAKLEDSAVYLCASSGVAGGAYEQYFGPGTRLTVT.

About this clone itself: This CDR3 is also generated by other DNA sequences in the sample. The chain combines TRBV6-5 with TRBJ2-1, with D maybe TRBD1 (5 bases). Germline V gene data show CDR1 as MNHEY and CDR2 as SVGAGI. Trimming took off 6 bases at V and 9 bases at J, with 12 bases between the two ends. The CDR3 contains 12 residues. The CDR3 reads CASSLRGGEQFF. The CDR3 DNA sequence: TGTGCCAGCAGCCTTAGGGGCGGTGAGCAGTTCTTC.

The J gene is TRBJ2-3, the V gene TRBV7-9; tentative D call: TRBD1 (5 bases). The length of the CDR3 is 17 residues. Germline assignment: CDR1 SEHNR and CDR2 FQNEAQ (reference sequence). V shed 5 bases and J shed 4 bases, with 22 bases lying between them. The CDR3 here is CASSRTLQGRGPDTQYF. CDR3 bases: TGTGCCAGCAGCCGCACCTTGCAGGGAAGAGGCCCAGATACGCAGTATTTT.

The CDR3 is CASSFAFNQPQHF. The CDR3 nucleotides read TGTGCCAGCAGTTTTGCCTTCAATCAGCCCCAGCATTTT. This chain uses TRBV27 with TRBJ1-5; D remains unclear. Trimming cost V 3 bases and J 3 bases, with 6 bases left between them. Germline V lookup: CDR1 MNHEY, CDR2 SMNVEV (reference sequence). The CDR3 is made up of 13 amino acids.

The chain carries TRBV5-8 and TRBJ1-5; D is unclear. Germline CDR1 SGHTS, CDR2 YDEGEE. The CDR3 sequence is 14 residues long. The ends were cut back, 2 bases at V and 6 bases at J, with 12 bases in the middle. CDR3 DNA sequence: TGTGCCAGCAGCTTTTTTGGAGTGGGTCAGCCCCAGCATTTT. This translates into CASSFFGVGQPQHF. The full variable domain, its missing parts supplied by reference TRBV5-8 and TRBJ1-5, is EAGVTQSPTHLIKTRGQQATLRCSPISGHTSVYWYQQALGLGLQFLLWYDEGEERNRGNFPPRFSGRQFPNYSSELNVNALELEDSALYLCASSFFGVGQPQHFGDGTRLSIL.

The chain carries TRBV28 and TRBJ2-5; D may be TRBD1 or TRBD2 (5 bases each). V shed 3 bases and J shed 4 bases, with 15 bases lying between them. The CDR3 runs to 15 residues. The V gene's germline CDR1 is MDHEN and CDR2 SYDVKM. In nucleotides, the CDR3 is TGTGCCAGCAGTTTGGGCCAATGGGGGTCAGAGACCCAGTACTTC. Translation: CASSLGQWGSETQYF.

J is TRBJ2-3 and V is TRBV6-6; D unresolved. Germline V CDR1 and CDR2: MNHNY, SVGAGI (reference sequence). This CDR3 comprises 13 residues. With 10 bases removed from V and 4 bases from J, the gap between germline ends came to 15 bases. CDR3 in amino acids: CATAFGTADTQYF. DNA for the CDR3: TGTGCCACCGCCTTTGGTACGGCAGATACGCAGTATTTT.

The chain links TRBV28 to TRBJ1-3, with D possibly TRBD1 on 6 matching bases. V was clipped by 4 bases and J by 4 bases, with 14 bases between them. The CDR3 loop spans 15 amino acids. Per germline, CDR1 MDHEN and CDR2 SYDVKM. CDR3 in DNA: TGTGCCAGCAGTTCCGACAGGAGTGAGGGAAACACCATATATTTT. It encodes CASSSDRSEGNTIYF.

A single count supports this clone. The chain recombines TRBV11-2 with TRBJ1-4; the D gene is possibly TRBD1 (5 bases). The CDR3 runs to 16 residues. V lost 1 base to trimming and J lost 2 bases, with 11 bases between them. The germline V gene encodes CDR1 SGHAT and CDR2 FQNNGV. The CDR3: CASSLAGWITNEKLFF. For the CDR3, the DNA is TGTGCCAGCAGCTTAGCAGGGTGGATCACTAATGAAAAACTGTTTTTT.

The chain joins TRBV7-9 to TRBJ2-1; 11 positions match TRBD2. V shed 5 bases and J 7 bases; nucleotides not matched to a gene: 13. This CDR3 is built from 17 residues. In germline, CDR1 is SEHNR, CDR2 FQNEAQ (reference sequence). DNA of the CDR3: TGTGCCAGCAGCCCAGCCCCCGGGACTAGCGGCACAAATGAGCAGTTCTTC. This translates into CASSPAPGTSGTNEQFF. Drawing the rest from reference TRBV7-9 and TRBJ2-1, the complete variable domain is DTGVSQNPRHKITKRGQNVTFRCDPISEHNRLYWYRQTLGQGPEFLTYFQNEAQLEKSRLLSDRFSAERPKGSFSTLEIQRTEQGDSAMYLCASSPAPGTSGTNEQFFGPGTRLTVL.

V usage is TRBV11-2 and J usage is TRBJ2-1; 11 positions agree with TRBD2. Germline assignment: CDR1 SGHAT and CDR2 FQNNGV. This CDR3 has 17 residues. With 0 bases clipped from V and 6 bases from J, the junction kept 7 bases outside the gene matches. This chain's CDR3 is CASSLDELAGEANEQFF. The DNA for the CDR3 is TGTGCCAGCAGCTTAGACGAACTAGCGGGAGAGGCCAATGAGCAGTTCTTC.

J is TRBJ1-1 and V is TRBV27; no firm D call. The V and J ends lost 7 bases and 7 bases respectively, with 13 bases between them. In germline, CDR1 is MNHEY, CDR2 SMNVEV (reference sequence). The CDR3 length is 12 residues. The CDR3 is CASTGVWGEAFF. DNA for the CDR3: TGTGCCAGCACGGGAGTTTGGGGTGAAGCTTTCTTT.

A word on this clone: Other DNA sequences in the sample encode the same CDR3. The chain has TRBV27 and TRBJ2-1; D remains ambiguous. The V gene lost 2 bases and the J gene lost 0 bases, with 8 bases spanning the gap. CDR1 MNHEY and CDR2 SMNVEV come from the germline V gene (reference sequence). The CDR3 covers 15 residues. DNA of the CDR3: TGTGCCAGCAGTTTAGAGGTCAGCTCCTACAATGAGCAGTTCTTC. Amino acid sequence: CASSLEVSSYNEQFF.

The gene calls are TRBV7-2 and TRBJ2-1; D not resolved. CDR3 size: 16 residues. The V end lost 2 bases, the J end lost 5 bases, and 16 bases lay between the germline ends. CDR1 is SGHTA, CDR2 FQGNSA, per germline. The CDR3 region has the DNA TGTGCCAGCAGCTTATTCTGGGGAAGGGTCGACAATGAGCAGTTCTTC. This codes for CASSLFWGRVDNEQFF. The full variable domain, rest sourced from reference TRBV7-2 and TRBJ2-1, is GAGVSQSPSNKVTEKGKDVELRCDPISGHTALYWYRQSLGQGLEFLIYFQGNSAPDKSGLPSDRFSAERTGGSVSTLTIQRTQQEDSAVYLCASSLFWGRVDNEQFFGPGTRLTVL.